Below, one T cell receptor beta chain is given with its context. This specimen comes from a study of T cells in Graves' hyperthyroidism and ophthalmopathy. At the level of the study: Peripheral blood draws took place at initial diagnosis, ahead of any treatment.

From RNA transcripts, TCR beta CDR3 regions were amplified. First-round RT-PCR of the TCR CDR3 relied on the HTBI primer set. TCRdb re-called the multiplex PCR reads with MiXCR, one entry per CDR3 protein. The sample includes approximately 250,000 distinct CDR3 sequences, approximately 25% of them seen just once. Patients affected by ophthalmopathy presented a Clinical Activity Score of at least 3, a NOSPECS grade of at least 4, and disease duration below 3 months. Fresh 10 ml peripheral blood yielded PBMCs. CDR1 and CDR2 from the germline V gene are MDHEN and SYDVKM. V gave up 6 bases and J gave up 2 bases, with 14 bases separating them. The CDR3 totals 14 residues.

Sequenced: blood. The chain has TRBV28 and TRBJ2-7, with D possibly TRBD1 on 5 matching bases. The clonotype was recovered from a woman aged 35 to 49 with Graves' ophthalmopathy. The CDR3 region has the DNA TGTGCCAGCAGCTGGACACGGGCCACCTACGAGCAGTACTTC. This gives the protein CASSWTRATYEQYF.